The 18 T cell receptor beta chains below were found in one sample sequenced in a study of blood T cell repertoires in COVID-19. TCRdb keeps only in-frame clones here, not all; method: immunoSEQ multiplex PCR. The table includes some 150,000 clones, 84% detected once. The sample taken for sequencing was peripheral blood. All receptors come from a woman aged 50 to 60 in a cohort sampled during active or convalescent COVID-19.

CDR3 residues: CASSVVPVNSGNTIYF. CDR3 bases: TGTGCCAGCAGCGTAGTCCCAGTCAACTCTGGAAACACCATATATTTT. The gene calls are TRBV9 and TRBJ1-3; D not resolved. This CDR3 spans 16 amino acids. V lost 0 bases to trimming and J lost 0 bases, with 10 bases between them. Germline V gives CDR1 SGDLS, CDR2 YYNGEE.

CDR3 loop: CASSTTGGREAFF. The CDR3 bases are TGTGCCAGCAGTACGACAGGGGGTCGTGAAGCTTTCTTT. The rearrangement links TRBV6-5 to TRBJ1-1; 9 bases agree with TRBD1. This CDR3 is 13 amino acids long. The J segment lost 7 bases and the V segment lost 5 bases, leaving 5 bases of the junction unmatched. Germline CDR1 MNHEY, CDR2 SVGAGI.

The table lists this clone with a count of one. The chain employs TRBV6-5 and TRBJ1-5, with D perhaps TRBD1 (6 bases). Germline loops: CDR1 MNHEY, CDR2 SVGAGI. The CDR3 runs to 15 residues. V lost 6 bases, J lost 4 bases, and 16 bases lay in between. CDR3 nucleotide sequence: TGTGCCAGCAGCCCCGAGGGGGTGATAAATCAGCCCCAGCATTTT. This encodes CASSPEGVINQPQHF.

The V gene is TRBV7-6, the J gene TRBJ1-3; D call uncertain. CDR1 SGHVS and CDR2 FNYEAQ come from the germline V gene. The V end was cut by 2 bases, the J end by 0 bases, with 11 bases between. This CDR3 is 16 amino acids long. DNA of the CDR3: TGTGCCAGCAGCTTAATGCTCCCCAGCTCTGGAAACACCATATATTTT. Its protein is CASSLMLPSSGNTIYF.

J is TRBJ2-5 and V is TRBV6-1; 10 bases match TRBD2. The V gene's germline CDR1 is MNHNS and CDR2 SASEGT. This CDR3 is 16 amino acids long. V shed 1 base, J shed 9 bases, and the junction held 11 bases outside the gene matches. As DNA, the CDR3 is TGTGCCAGCAGTGAAGGCCCTAGCGGGGGCCACCGGGCCCAGTACTTC. Translating gives CASSEGPSGGHRAQYF.

The CDR3 DNA sequence: TGTGCCACGCAGGGGGCGGGCTCCTACAATGAGCAGTTCTTC. Amino acids: CATQGAGSYNEQFF. The chain carries TRBV24-1 and TRBJ2-1; the match to TRBD1 covers 8 bases. After removal of 10 bases from V and 0 bases from J, the junction contained 4 bases not matched to a gene. CDR1 is KGHDR and CDR2 is SFDVKD in the germline V gene. This CDR3 spans 14 amino acids.

V and J are TRBV12-3 or TRBV12-4 and TRBJ2-3; D might be TRBD1 (6 bases). Trimming took off 5 bases at V and 4 bases at J, with 10 bases between the two ends. The CDR3 consists of 13 residues. The CDR3 sequence: CASSKWGPDTQYF. CDR3 bases: TGTGCCAGCAGTAAGTGGGGGCCAGATACGCAGTATTTT.

This clone was detected only a few times. V gene TRBV21-1 combines with J gene TRBJ2-1; the table's D gene call, TRBD1, was not cross checked with the DNA. TRBV21-1 is a pseudogene. This CDR3 region has 19 residues. The CDR3 spells CASTWTGELTVNSYNEQFF. As DNA, the CDR3 is TGTGCCAGCACCTGGACAGGCGAGCTTACAGTCAACTCCTACAATGAGCAGTTCTTC.

The rearrangement links TRBV6-1 to TRBJ2-7; possibly TRBD1 for D (6 bases). CDR3 length equals 16 residues. Trimming removed 3 bases at V and 0 bases at J, with 15 bases between. Germline CDR1 MNHNS, CDR2 SASEGT. CDR3 region: CASSDPVDRSSYEQYF. The DNA for the CDR3 is TGTGCCAGCAGTGACCCCGTTGACAGGAGCTCCTACGAGCAGTACTTC.

The gene calls are TRBV7-9 and TRBJ1-1; D unresolved. Trimming took off 1 base at V and 6 bases at J, with 6 bases between the two ends. Per the germline V gene, CDR1 is SEHNR and CDR2 is FQNEAQ (reference sequence). This CDR3 has 12 residues. The CDR3 region is CASSLVSPEAFF. CDR3 nucleotide sequence: TGTGCCAGCAGCTTAGTCTCTCCTGAAGCTTTCTTT.

The V call is TRBV6-1, the J call TRBJ1-6; D possibly corresponds to TRBD1 (6 bases). V was trimmed by 1 base and J by 6 bases, leaving 13 bases between them. The CDR3 sequence is 16 residues long. Germline CDR1 reads MNHNS; CDR2 reads SASEGT. CDR3 loop: CASSEVFGQFNSPLHF. The CDR3 DNA is TGTGCCAGCAGTGAAGTCTTTGGACAGTTTAATTCACCCCTCCACTTT.

The count of this clone is one. The chain carries TRBV9 and TRBJ1-3, with 11 nucleotides matching TRBD1. The ends lost 4 bases at V and 2 bases at J; junction bases unmatched: 11. Germline loops: CDR1 SGDLS, CDR2 YYNGEE. The CDR3 is made up of 18 amino acids. The CDR3 nucleotides are TGTGCCAGCAGCTCACTCCTACCGGGACAGGGGGCTGGAAACACCATATATTTT. Amino acids: CASSSLLPGQGAGNTIYF.

The chain joins TRBV7-2 to TRBJ2-5; a weak D match, TRBD2 (5 bases). The V gene's germline CDR1 is SGHTA and CDR2 FQGNSA. V was shortened by 10 bases and J by 0 bases, with 12 bases between the two germline ends. The CDR3 runs to 13 residues. CDR3 loop: CATHPGNQETQYF. The CDR3 DNA follows: TGTGCCACGCACCCGGGAAACCAAGAGACCCAGTACTTC.

At least ten counts were recorded for this clone. This sequence joins TRBV2 and TRBJ2-1; possibly TRBD1 for D (5 bases). The CDR3 covers 14 residues. Germline CDR1 is SNHLY and CDR2 is FYNNEI. V was pared by 3 bases and J by 6 bases, with 12 bases between. Here the CDR3 reads CASSDGRVINEQFF. CDR3 nucleotides: TGTGCCAGCAGTGACGGCAGGGTTATCAATGAGCAGTTCTTC.

The rearrangement links TRBV9 to TRBJ2-3, with TRBD2 matching 13 bases. Per germline, CDR1 SGDLS and CDR2 YYNGEE. The CDR3 is 15 residues long. V shed 3 bases and J 7 bases; nucleotides not matched to a gene: 5. The CDR3 loop is CASSATSGGANTQYF. The DNA for the CDR3 is TGTGCCAGCAGCGCCACTAGCGGGGGGGCGAATACGCAGTATTTT.

This chain joins TRBV10-2 and TRBJ2-7, with a possible D match to TRBD2 (5 bases). Germline V CDR1 and CDR2: WSHSY, SAAADI. Trimming shortened V by 4 bases and J by 2 bases, and 9 bases separated the two germline ends. The CDR3 is 13 amino acids. The CDR3 is CASSVTGTYEQYF. The CDR3 region has the DNA TGCGCCAGCAGTGTCACCGGGACCTACGAGCAGTACTTC.

The chain combines TRBV11-3 with TRBJ2-1, with 10 bases identical to TRBD1. CDR3 size: 15 residues. Losses at the gene ends were 0 bases for V and 9 bases for J; bases not matched to a gene: 5. CDR1 and CDR2 (germline): SGHNT, YENEEA. Written as DNA, the CDR3 is TGTGCCAGCAGCTTAGACAGGGACAGGGGTCGTGAGCAGTTCTTC. This translates into CASSLDRDRGREQFF.

The chain carries TRBV19 and TRBJ1-3; 7 bases map to TRBD1. V was clipped by 6 bases and J by 6 bases; unmatched bases: 8. Looked up from germline, CDR1 is LNHDA and CDR2 is SQIVND (reference sequence). The CDR3 is made up of 14 amino acids. CDR3 region: CASSALQGKNTIYF. DNA for the CDR3: TGTGCCAGTAGCGCCTTACAGGGGAAAAACACCATATATTTT.